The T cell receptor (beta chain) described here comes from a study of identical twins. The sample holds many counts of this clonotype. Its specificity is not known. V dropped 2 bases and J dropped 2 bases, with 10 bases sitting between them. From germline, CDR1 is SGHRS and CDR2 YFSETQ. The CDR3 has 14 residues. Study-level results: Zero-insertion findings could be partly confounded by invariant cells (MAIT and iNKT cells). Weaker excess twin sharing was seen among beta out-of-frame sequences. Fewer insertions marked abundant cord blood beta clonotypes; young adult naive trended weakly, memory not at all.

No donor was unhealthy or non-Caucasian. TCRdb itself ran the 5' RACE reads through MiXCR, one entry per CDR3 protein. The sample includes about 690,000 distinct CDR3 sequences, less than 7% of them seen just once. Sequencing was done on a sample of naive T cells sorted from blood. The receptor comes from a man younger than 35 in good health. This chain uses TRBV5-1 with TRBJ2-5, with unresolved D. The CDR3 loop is CASSFNSGQETQYF. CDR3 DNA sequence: TGCGCCAGCAGCTTCAATAGTGGGCAAGAGACCCAGTACTTC.